The 31 T cell receptor beta chains in this list originate from one sample, sequenced in a study of T-cell memory formation after mild COVID-19. Each CDR3 protein gets one entry after TCRdb re-called the 5' RACE reads with MiXCR. The table includes about 160,000 distinct CDR3 sequences, about a third detected once. The sequencing input was PBMCs or a T cell subset sorted from them (not recorded which). Receptors were obtained from an adult woman who had mild COVID-19 (a few samples of this study predate the infection). Cell type and time point are not known.

This clonotype was counted a few times. The CDR3 loop is CASSLVGQAKNIQYF. Written as DNA, the CDR3 is TGTGCCAGCAGCTTGGTGGGTCAAGCCAAAAACATTCAGTACTTC. The J gene is TRBJ2-4, the V gene TRBV5-5; D is uncertain. V gave up 0 bases and J gave up 0 bases, with 7 bases separating them. The CDR3 runs 15 residues. The germline V gene encodes CDR1 SGHKS and CDR2 YYEKEE (reference sequence).

The chain uses TRBV5-1 and TRBJ2-3, with TRBD2 identical over 8 bases. Germline V CDR1 and CDR2: SGHRS, YFSETQ. The CDR3 sequence is 14 residues long. Unmatched junction bases numbered 3, after V lost 4 bases and J lost 2 bases. CDR3 residues: CASSGREVTDTQYF. DNA for the CDR3: TGCGCCAGCAGCGGGCGGGAGGTCACAGATACGCAGTATTTT.

The table lists this clonotype with a few counts. The chain carries TRBV24-1 and TRBJ2-7, with D possibly TRBD2 on 5 matching bases. This CDR3 is 13 amino acids long. Looked up from germline, CDR1 is KGHDR and CDR2 is SFDVKD. V lost 6 bases and J lost 2, with 10 bases in between. The CDR3 protein is CATSSPGTYEQYF. DNA of the CDR3: TGTGCCACCAGTTCTCCGGGGACCTACGAGCAGTACTTC.

The table lists this clonotype with a few counts. V and J are TRBV30 and TRBJ1-3; D gene uncertain. Between the trimmed V and J ends, which lost 7 bases and 0 bases, there was a span of 4 bases. The CDR3 spans 11 residues. CDR1 and CDR2 from the germline V gene are GTSNPN and SVGIG (reference sequence). The CDR3 nucleotides read TGTGCCTTTTCCTCTGGAAACACCATATATTTT. It codes for CAFSSGNTIYF.

In this sample, this clonotype turned up a few times. V usage is TRBV7-6 and J usage is TRBJ2-1, with 8 bases lining up with TRBD1. The CDR3 covers 16 residues. Trimming cost V 5 bases and J 4 bases; bases outside gene matches: 10. Germline V CDR1 and CDR2: SGHVS, FNYEAQ. DNA for the CDR3: TGTGCCAGCAGCCGAGGGACAGGAGAAGGTTACAATGAGCAGTTCTTC. Translation gives CASSRGTGEGYNEQFF. The full variable domain, rest sourced from reference TRBV7-6 and TRBJ2-1, is GAGVSQSPRYKVTKRGQDVALRCDPISGHVSLYWYRQALGQGPEFLTYFNYEAQQDKSGLPNDRFSAERPEGSISTLTIQRTEQRDSAMYRCASSRGTGEGYNEQFFGPGTRLTVL.

The chain couples TRBV24-1 to TRBJ2-5; no clear D gene. This CDR3 is built from 17 residues. V was clipped by 1 base and J by 2 bases, with 16 bases between them. Germline V CDR1 and CDR2: KGHDR, SFDVKD. CDR3 DNA: TGTGCCACCAGTGATTTCGGCGCGTCGATACTACAAGAGACCCAGTACTTC. Protein sequence: CATSDFGASILQETQYF.

This clonotype was found a few times. This chain joins TRBV4-3 and TRBJ2-6; TRBD1 is a possible D gene (5 bases). The germline V gene encodes CDR1 LGHNA and CDR2 YSLEER. The CDR3 is 17 residues long. V was clipped by 0 bases and J by 4 bases, with 13 bases between them. The CDR3 sequence: CASSQDHLRTGANVLTF. The CDR3, as DNA: TGCGCCAGCAGCCAAGATCATTTAAGGACAGGGGCCAACGTCCTGACTTTC.

This chain uses TRBV29-1 with TRBJ1-2; maybe TRBD1 (5 bases). CDR1 is SQVTM, CDR2 ANQGSEA, per germline. This CDR3 spans 11 amino acids. V dropped 7 bases and J dropped 4 bases, with 10 bases sitting between them. CDR3 loop: CSAVGLYGYTF. CDR3 nucleotides: TGCAGCGCCGTGGGACTCTATGGCTACACCTTC.

This clonotype has a single count. The rearrangement uses TRBV4-3 and TRBJ2-1; 14 bases align to TRBD2. With V trimmed by 3 bases and J by 7 bases, 8 bases remained unmatched. CDR3 length: 17 residues. From germline, CDR1 is LGHNA and CDR2 YSLEER. In DNA form, the CDR3 reads TGCGCCAGCAGCCAGAGAGAGGGACTAGCGGGAGTTAATGAGCAGTTCTTC. It codes for CASSQREGLAGVNEQFF.

The chain joins TRBV20-1 to TRBJ2-3; no reliable D call. CDR1 and CDR2 from the germline V gene are DFQATT and SNEGSKA (reference sequence). The germline V and J ends were trimmed by 3 bases and 2 bases, with 15 bases remaining between them. The CDR3 sequence is 15 residues long. CDR3 coding DNA: TGCAGTGCTAGTGTTGCGGCCCGCCCCACAGATACGCAGTATTTT. The encoded protein is CSASVAARPTDTQYF.

This chain connects TRBV7-8 to TRBJ1-2, with 10 bases lining up with TRBD1. The CDR3 runs 15 residues. V gave up 5 bases and J gave up 6 bases; unmatched junction bases: 9. Germline V gene lookup returns CDR1 SGHVS and CDR2 FQNEAQ. The CDR3 bases are TGTGCCAGCAGCGACCCGACAGGGGGCGAGCATGGCTACACCTTC. It translates to CASSDPTGGEHGYTF.

This clonotype was recorded once. The DNA of the CDR3 is TGCGCCAGCAGCTTGTGGACAGGGGAGAATGAGCAGTTCTTC. Amino acids: CASSLWTGENEQFF. The rearrangement links TRBV5-1 to TRBJ2-1; 9 positions match TRBD1. V dropped 1 base and J dropped 7; count of bases not matched to a gene: 3. Germline V gene sequence: CDR1 SGHRS, CDR2 YFSETQ. This CDR3 contains 14 residues.

This clonotype is a singleton in its sample. V and J are TRBV24-1 and TRBJ2-3; 7 nucleotides line up with TRBD1. V lost 3 bases to trimming and J lost 0 bases; unmatched junction nucleotides: 8. The CDR3 runs to 17 residues. From germline, CDR1 is KGHDR and CDR2 SFDVKD. This CDR3 reads CATSDLVDRRSTDTQYF. In DNA, the CDR3 is TGTGCCACCAGTGATCTAGTGGACAGGAGAAGCACAGATACGCAGTATTTT.

This clonotype was seen ten or more times. The chain joins TRBV6-6 to TRBJ1-1; TRBD1 is a possible D gene (6 bases). The CDR3 is made up of 15 amino acids. Trimming cost V 4 bases and J 0 bases, with 12 bases left between them. CDR1 and CDR2 (germline): MNHNY, SVGAGI (reference sequence). DNA of the CDR3: TGTGCCAGCAGTTCATCGACAGGTATGAACACTGAAGCTTTCTTT. Amino acid sequence: CASSSSTGMNTEAFF.

The genes are TRBV6-2 or TRBV6-3 and TRBJ2-1; D is unclear. Germline V lookup: CDR1 MNHEY, CDR2 SVGEGT. Trimming left V 2 bases short and J 6 bases short, with 8 bases between. This CDR3 comprises 13 residues. The CDR3 loop is CASSYPHLNEQFF. The DNA for the CDR3 is TGTGCCAGCAGTTACCCCCATCTCAATGAGCAGTTCTTC.

This clonotype came up a few times. CDR3 sequence (DNA): TGCGCCAGCAGCCCTTCAAACACAGACAGGCTCACGTCCTACGAGCAGTACTTC. Translated: CASSPSNTDRLTSYEQYF. The genes are TRBV5-1 and TRBJ2-7, with a weak D call TRBD1 (6 bases). Trimming shortened V by 4 bases and J by 1 base, and 24 bases separated the two germline ends. This CDR3 spans 18 amino acids. In germline, CDR1 is SGHRS, CDR2 YFSETQ.

This clonotype was observed a few times. This sequence joins TRBV29-1 and TRBJ2-1; no reliable D call. The CDR3 spans 14 residues. V lost 3 bases to trimming and J lost 5 bases, with 14 bases between them. CDR1 is SQVTM and CDR2 is ANQGSEA in the germline V gene. The CDR3 DNA sequence: TGCAGCGTTGAGTCCCGTGTTGGGGACAATGAGCAGTTCTTC. It encodes CSVESRVGDNEQFF.

The chain employs TRBV12-3 or TRBV12-4 and TRBJ2-5, with D tentatively TRBD2 (5 bases). CDR3 length: 12 amino acids. V dropped 7 bases and J dropped 5 bases, with 11 bases sitting between them. CDR3 nucleotides: TGTGCCAGCACTTCGGGGATCGAGACCCAGTACTTC. It translates to CASTSGIETQYF.

A few counts support this clonotype. V usage is TRBV6-2 or TRBV6-3 and J usage is TRBJ1-1; tentatively, D is TRBD1 (5 bases). V gave up 5 bases and J gave up 1 base, with 14 bases separating them. Per the germline V gene, CDR1 is MNHEY and CDR2 is SVGEGT. CDR3 length equals 15 residues. CDR3 DNA sequence: TGTGCCAGCAGTGCCGAAGTGGGGCGGAACACTGAAGCTTTCTTT. Amino acids: CASSAEVGRNTEAFF.

This clonotype has at least ten counts. The rearrangement uses TRBV24-1 and TRBJ2-2; possibly TRBD1 for D (6 bases). V was cut by 4 bases and J by 3 bases, with 8 bases left in between. Germline CDR1 and CDR2: KGHDR and SFDVKD. The CDR3 is 14 amino acids. This chain's CDR3 is CATSERQDTGELFF. In DNA form, the CDR3 reads TGTGCCACCAGTGAGCGACAGGACACCGGGGAGCTGTTTTTT.

The V gene is TRBV19, the J gene TRBJ1-1; D might be TRBD1 (5 bases). The germline V and J ends were trimmed by 2 bases and 0 bases, with 13 bases remaining between them. Germline assignment: CDR1 LNHDA and CDR2 SQIVND (reference sequence). This CDR3 has 16 residues. The CDR3 nucleotides are TGTGCCAGTAGTATACGCCCGGGGACGTTGAACACTGAAGCTTTCTTT. Translation gives CASSIRPGTLNTEAFF.

The V and J genes are TRBV12-3 or TRBV12-4 and TRBJ1-6; D not certain. CDR3 length: 13 amino acids. The CDR3 DNA follows: TGTGGTTCTGCTTGGACGGATAATTCACCCCTCCACTTT. Translating gives CGSAWTDNSPLHF.

For the CDR3, the DNA is TGTGCCAGCAGCTCCATTGGACAGATTAGCACAGATACGCAGTATTTT. Residues: CASSSIGQISTDTQYF. The V call is TRBV7-9, the J call TRBJ2-3, with D possibly TRBD1 on 6 matching bases. The germline V gene encodes CDR1 SEHNR and CDR2 FQNEAQ (reference sequence). The CDR3 has 16 residues. Trimming cost V 4 bases and J 0 bases, with 14 bases left between them. The variable domain in full, with the rest retrieved from reference TRBV7-9 and TRBJ2-3, is DTGVSQNPRHKITKRGQNVTFRCDPISEHNRLYWYRQTLGQGPEFLTYFQNEAQLEKSRLLSDRFSAERPKGSFSTLEIQRTEQGDSAMYLCASSSIGQISTDTQYFGPGTRLTVL.

The V gene is TRBV6-5, the J gene TRBJ1-2; 9 positions agree with TRBD1. The germline gives CDR1 MNHEY, CDR2 SVGAGI. Trimming took 4 bases from V and 6 from J; bases not matched to a gene: 0. The CDR3 loop spans 12 amino acids. The CDR3 is CASSWTGDGYTF. In DNA form, the CDR3 reads TGTGCCAGCAGTTGGACAGGGGATGGCTACACCTTC.

The chain recombines TRBV9 with TRBJ2-7; TRBD2 agrees at 8 bases. The CDR3 spans 13 residues. Germline V gives CDR1 SGDLS, CDR2 YYNGEE. The V gene end was trimmed by 4 bases and the J gene end by 0 bases; junction bases not matched to a gene: 0. CDR3 DNA: TGTGCCAGCAGCCGGGGGGGCTCCTACGAGCAGTACTTC. Residues: CASSRGGSYEQYF.

CDR3 nucleotides: TGTGCCAGCAACCTTAGCGGAAAATCCTACAATGAGCAGTTCTTC. Translated: CASNLSGKSYNEQFF. The chain links TRBV12-3 or TRBV12-4 to TRBJ2-1; possible D gene TRBD2, 6 bases. Trimming took off 7 bases at V and 1 base at J, with 14 bases between the two ends. The CDR3 is made up of 15 amino acids.

This clonotype appeared a few times. The gene calls are TRBV6-5 and TRBJ1-5; unclear D gene. CDR1 is MNHEY, CDR2 SVGAGI, per germline. This CDR3 spans 12 amino acids. The V end was cut by 5 bases, the J end by 11 bases, with 13 bases between. CDR3: CASSPRVGAQHF. The DNA for the CDR3 is TGTGCCAGCAGTCCCCGGGTCGGGGCCCAGCATTTT.

The chain carries TRBV19 and TRBJ2-6, with 7 bases aligning to TRBD1. The CDR3 is 17 amino acids. V lost 1 base, J lost 0 bases, and 3 bases stayed unmatched. Germline V gene sequence: CDR1 LNHDA, CDR2 SQIVND (reference sequence). CDR3: CASSIGTGDSGANVLTF. In nucleotides, the CDR3 is TGTGCCAGTAGTATAGGGACAGGCGACTCTGGGGCCAACGTCCTGACTTTC.

This clonotype showed up just a few times. This chain links TRBV12-3 or TRBV12-4 with TRBJ2-5, with D possibly matching TRBD1 (6 bases). The V end was cut by 4 bases, the J end by 1 base, with 10 bases between. The CDR3 totals 14 residues. In DNA form, the CDR3 reads TGTGCCAGCAGTTCAGGGGTTGGCCAAGAGACCCAGTACTTC. Protein sequence: CASSSGVGQETQYF.

The genes are TRBV5-1 and TRBJ2-3; no clear D gene. CDR1 is SGHRS, CDR2 YFSETQ, per germline. V shed 0 bases and J shed 6 bases, with 5 bases lying between them. CDR3 size: 12 residues. CDR3 amino acids: CASSLDADTQYF. The CDR3 coding sequence is TGCGCCAGCAGCTTGGACGCGGATACGCAGTATTTT.

This clonotype was observed a few times. The chain links TRBV4-2 to TRBJ2-1, with D uncertain. The CDR3 runs 13 residues. The V gene's germline CDR1 is LGHNA and CDR2 YNFKEQ. The ends were cut back, 8 bases at V and 5 bases at J, with 13 bases in the middle. This CDR3 is CASHGLRDNEQFF. The CDR3 DNA sequence: TGTGCCAGCCATGGGTTAAGGGACAATGAGCAGTTCTTC.